The 5 T cell receptor beta chains presented below share a single source sample, sequenced in a study of T-cell reconstitution after alpha-beta-depleted transplantation in children. Construction of the TCRbeta library involved unique molecular identifiers. TCRdb reprocessed the PCR reads via MiXCR and lists one record per CDR3 protein. The sample holds a few hundred thousand distinct CDR3 sequences, 6.6% seen once. The sample was PBMCs, taken before TCRalphabeta/CD19-depleted stem cell transplant. The receptor source for this set is a boy between 2 and 15 years old with acute lymphoblastic leukemia, due to receive a stem cell transplant.

The rearrangement links TRBV12-3 or TRBV12-4 to TRBJ2-1, with 10 bases that match TRBD1. The trim removed 6 bases at V and 6 bases at J, leaving 8 bases unmatched. The CDR3 is made up of 15 amino acids. The CDR3 DNA sequence: TGTGCCAGCAGCCATAGACAGGGGGCAGGCAATGAGCAGTTCTTC. This encodes CASSHRQGAGNEQFF.

This clonotype was seen many times. This sequence joins TRBV11-3 and TRBJ2-7, with D perhaps matching TRBD1 or TRBD2 (5 bases each). Germline values: CDR1 SGHNT, CDR2 YENEEA. The CDR3 length is 19 residues. V was pared by 1 base and J by 6 bases, with 28 bases between. DNA of the CDR3: TGTGCCAGCAGCTTAGTGGGGCCTCTGTCATCGACTACAAGGAGCGAGCAGTACTTC. Amino acids: CASSLVGPLSSTTRSEQYF.

This clonotype came up many times. The chain carries TRBV29-1 and TRBJ2-1; TRBD2 agrees at 9 bases. CDR1 and CDR2 (germline): SQVTM, ANQGSEA. V dropped 4 bases and J dropped 10; count of bases not matched to a gene: 2. The CDR3 is made up of 11 amino acids. CDR3 loop: CSVALAGEQFF. The CDR3 DNA sequence: TGCAGCGTTGCGCTAGCGGGGGAGCAGTTCTTC.

This clonotype was detected ten times or more. The chain carries TRBV12-5 and TRBJ2-5; possible D gene TRBD1, 6 bases. The V and J ends lost 3 bases and 3 bases respectively, with 14 bases between them. Germline assignment: CDR1 LGHNT and CDR2 FRNRAP. This CDR3 region has 15 residues. The DNA for the CDR3 is TGTGCTAGTGGTTTTAACAGGGTGGTTAAAGAGACCCAGTACTTC. Translating gives CASGFNRVVKETQYF.

The chain links TRBV18 to TRBJ2-3, with D perhaps being TRBD1 or TRBD2 (5 bases each). V was trimmed by 3 bases and J by 0 bases, leaving 13 bases between them. The CDR3 extends over 16 amino acids. The germline V gene has CDR1 KGHSH and CDR2 LQKENI. The CDR3 loop reads CASSPRGVSSTDTQYF. The CDR3 nucleotides read TGTGCCAGCTCACCCCGAGGGGTATCTAGCACAGATACGCAGTATTTT. Complete variable domain (other parts from reference TRBV18 and TRBJ2-3): NAGVMQNPRHLVRRRGQEARLRCSPMKGHSHVYWYRQLPEEGLKFMVYLQKENIIDESGMPKERFSAEFPKEGPSILRIQQVVRGDSAAYFCASSPRGVSSTDTQYFGPGTRLTVL.